In this sample, the clone carrying this T cell receptor (beta chain) turned up many times. No antigen is known for it. These data originate in a study of T cell repertoires in cytomegalovirus infection. Whole-study context: Matching HLA type and CMV infection were both indicated by public TCR beta signatures.

Whole-study findings and limits: Individuals carrying CMV plus the relevant HLA were identified by cumulative frequency of public TCR beta families. Clonotypes of TCR beta that were HLA-C-restricted and CMV-specific dominated the ex vivo response.

Using its own MiXCR run on the reads, TCRdb lists one record per CDR3 protein. The sample lists 500,000 or so distinct CDR3 sequences, about 17% occurring once. CDR3 length: 16 residues. The ends lost 4 bases at V and 3 bases at J; junction bases unmatched: 7. Looked up from germline, CDR1 is SGHVS and CDR2 is FQNEAQ. The chain combines TRBV7-8 with TRBJ2-4; 9 bases agree with TRBD1. What was sequenced was CD8+ T cells from PBMCs. The sequence was obtained from a human donor in good health (CMV status not recorded). Some clones in this sample may be carry-over from other donors' samples. The CDR3 DNA reads as TGTGCCAGCAGCTCCTGGACAGGGGAGGTCAAAAACATTCAGTACTTC. It specifies CASSSWTGEVKNIQYF. Using reference TRBV7-8 and TRBJ2-4 for the parts outside the CDR3, the full variable domain is GAGVSQSPRYKVAKRGQDVALRCDPISGHVSLFWYQQALGQGPEFLTYFQNEAQLDKSGLPSDRFFAERPEGSVSTLKIQRTQQEDSAVYLCASSSWTGEVKNIQYFGAGTRLSVL.